This is a list of T cell receptor beta chains from one sample in a study of cytomegalovirus exposure and HLA in healthy donors. Sequenced by immunoSEQ multiplex PCR; TCRdb stores in-frame clones only, minus some. The profile shows some 130,000 clones, 70% to 85% of them singletons. The sequenced material came from PBMCs. These receptors all stem from a male donor in good health and CMV-seropositive. The conserved cysteine and the conserved F or W are not part of the CDR3 here. The D gene is left open where the match is weak.

TRBV5-6	TRBD1	TRBJ2-7	ASSPYGTGNYEQY
TRBV9	TRBD2	TRBJ2-1	ASSVAPPGLANEQF
TRBV27	.	TRBJ1-2	ASSFEGSSHYGYT
TRBV5-8	TRBD1	TRBJ1-1	ASSLGQGLPEAF
TRBV30	.	TRBJ1-1	AWSKTLNTEAF
TRBV9	TRBD1	TRBJ2-5	ASSVGQGPSQY
TRBV6-1	.	TRBJ1-4	ASWGVRGKLF
TRBV29-1	TRBD1	TRBJ2-2	SVYTRTGIITGELF
TRBV10-3	TRBD1	TRBJ1-1	AISDPDRGEDEAF
TRBV6-1	TRBD2	TRBJ2-3	ASEGLAGGTDTQY
TRBV5-1	.	TRBJ2-5	ASSLEAGQETQY
TRBV7-2	TRBD1	TRBJ1-5	ASKRLGTGSNQPQH
TRBV7-6	.	TRBJ2-3	ASSPRGDTQY
TRBV29-1	TRBD2	TRBJ2-1	SVVSGGIEQF
TRBV28	TRBD1	TRBJ1-1	ASRIGQAGTEAF
TRBV5-4	.	TRBJ1-6	ASSLGASNSPLH
TRBV7-2	TRBD2	TRBJ2-3	ASSLVLASGRRY
TRBV28	TRBD2	TRBJ2-4	ASSIKLAEKKVVLAKNIQY
TRBV10-3	.	TRBJ2-3	AISTITTLSTDTQY
TRBV29-1	TRBD2	TRBJ2-3	SVSGTSGRKGDTQY
TRBV4-1	.	TRBJ2-7	ASSQGPAATYEQY
TRBV5-1	.	TRBJ2-2	ASKRTENTGELF